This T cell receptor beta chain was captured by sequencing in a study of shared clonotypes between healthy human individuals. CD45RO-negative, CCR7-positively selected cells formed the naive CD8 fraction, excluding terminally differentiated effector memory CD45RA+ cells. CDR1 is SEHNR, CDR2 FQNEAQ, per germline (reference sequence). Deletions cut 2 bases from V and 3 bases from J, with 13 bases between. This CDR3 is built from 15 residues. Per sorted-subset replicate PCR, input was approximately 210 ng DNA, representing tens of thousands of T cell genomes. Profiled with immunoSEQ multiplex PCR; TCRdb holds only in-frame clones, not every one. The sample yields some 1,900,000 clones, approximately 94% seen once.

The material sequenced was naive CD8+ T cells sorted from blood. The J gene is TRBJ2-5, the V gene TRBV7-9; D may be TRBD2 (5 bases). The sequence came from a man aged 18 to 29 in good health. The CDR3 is CASSLSPLGKETQYF. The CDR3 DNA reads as TGTGCCAGCAGCTTATCCCCGCTCGGGAAAGAGACCCAGTACTTC.